The clone carrying this TCR beta chain was detected many times. Antigen unknown. Amplification of TCR beta CDR3 regions used RNA as the template. The HTBI primer set was used in a first-round RT-PCR of the TCR CDR3. MiXCR, applied by TCRdb to the multiplex PCR reads, yields one record per CDR3 protein. This sample has around 580,000 distinct CDR3 sequences, with more than 45% found just once. The data stem from a study of T cells in Graves' hyperthyroidism and ophthalmopathy. CDR1 is SEHNR and CDR2 is FQNEAQ in the germline V gene (reference sequence). This CDR3 comprises 16 residues. Losses at the gene ends were 5 bases for V and 1 base for J; bases not matched to a gene: 11. The definition of stable Graves' hyperthyroidism was no ophthalmopathy progression within 18 months. Exclusion followed for patients with uncontrolled infection, other autoimmune disease, pregnancy or lactation. Study outcomes and limitations: Ophthalmopathy was model-predicted a median about six months pre-onset. Most clonotypes expanded in thyroid above 0.001 were likewise present in blood.

The sample comprised peripheral blood or thyroid tissue (not recorded which). The V gene is TRBV7-9, the J gene TRBJ2-7; 7 bases map to TRBD1. This receptor was identified in a woman aged 18-29 years with Graves' hyperthyroidism. CDR3 protein: CASSHTGTAFSYEQYF. The CDR3 DNA follows: TGTGCCAGCAGCCACACCGGGACAGCCTTTTCCTACGAGCAGTACTTC.